The T cell receptor (beta chain) under discussion was sequenced for a study of blood T cells in healthy people across ages. Study conclusions and caveats: Per-million-T-cell TCR beta diversity fell roughly linearly with age. Unsorted PBMC input precluded a conclusive naive versus antigen-experienced comparison.

The amount of total RNA extracted per sample was at least 6 micrograms. V shed 2 bases and J shed 0 bases, with 7 bases lying between them. The CDR3 covers 15 residues. Combining a sample-barcoded 5' primer with a J-beta primer mix, a second PCR ran for roughly 7 to 11 cycles. A single record per CDR3 protein comes from TCRdb applying MiXCR to the 5' RACE reads. The data hold 600,000 or so distinct CDR3 sequences, with about 30% observed a single time. On this clonotype: The antigen is not known. A much larger clone is a single base away; this may be a read error.

Sequenced material: blood. The TCR sequence derives from a woman of 80 years or more in good health. The J gene is TRBJ1-4, the V gene TRBV12-3 or TRBV12-4; D ambiguous. The CDR3 loop reads CASSLLLATNEKLFF. For the CDR3, the DNA is TGTGCCAGCAGTTTACTGTTAGCAACTAATGAAAAACTGTTTTTT.